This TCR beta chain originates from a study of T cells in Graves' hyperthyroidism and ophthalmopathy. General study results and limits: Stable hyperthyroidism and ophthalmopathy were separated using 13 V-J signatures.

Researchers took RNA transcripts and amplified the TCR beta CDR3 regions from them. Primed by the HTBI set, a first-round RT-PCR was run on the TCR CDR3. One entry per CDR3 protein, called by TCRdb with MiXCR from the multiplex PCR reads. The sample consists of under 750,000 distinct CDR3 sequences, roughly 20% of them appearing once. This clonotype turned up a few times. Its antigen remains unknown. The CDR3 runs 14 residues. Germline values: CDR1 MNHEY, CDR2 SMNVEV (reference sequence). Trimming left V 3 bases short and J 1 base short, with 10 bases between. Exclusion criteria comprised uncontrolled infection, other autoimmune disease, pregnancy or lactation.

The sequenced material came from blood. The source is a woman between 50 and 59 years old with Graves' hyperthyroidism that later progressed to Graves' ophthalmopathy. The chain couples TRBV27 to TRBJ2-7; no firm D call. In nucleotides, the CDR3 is TGTGCCAGCAGTTTTGCTATGGGGTCCTACGAGCAGTACTTC. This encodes CASSFAMGSYEQYF.